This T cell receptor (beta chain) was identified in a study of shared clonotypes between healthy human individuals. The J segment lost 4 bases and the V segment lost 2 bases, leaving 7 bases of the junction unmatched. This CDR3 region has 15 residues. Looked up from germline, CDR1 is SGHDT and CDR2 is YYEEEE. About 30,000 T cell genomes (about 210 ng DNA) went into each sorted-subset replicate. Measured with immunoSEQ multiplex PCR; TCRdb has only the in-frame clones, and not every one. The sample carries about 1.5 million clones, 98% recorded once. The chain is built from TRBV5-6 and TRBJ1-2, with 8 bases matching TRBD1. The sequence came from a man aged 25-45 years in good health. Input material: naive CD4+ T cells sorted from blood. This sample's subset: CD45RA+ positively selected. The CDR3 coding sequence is TGTGCCAGCAGCTTACCAGGGGGCGCAAGCTATGGCTACACCTTC. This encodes CASSLPGGASYGYTF.